This T cell receptor (beta chain) is from a study of identical twins. The CDR3 length is 16 residues. The germline gives CDR1 LNHDA, CDR2 SQIVND (reference sequence). V was shortened by 3 bases and J by 0 bases, with 14 bases between the two germline ends. Using its own MiXCR run on the 5' RACE reads, TCRdb lists one record per CDR3 protein. Of 350,000 or so distinct CDR3 sequences in the sample, roughly an eighth are singletons; the top ten hold more than 6%. This clonotype was observed a handful of times. These sequences were also reported in another study, on yellow fever vaccine responses in identical twins.

The sample consisted of CD8+ T cells sorted from blood. This TCR came from a woman younger than 30 in good health. The chain joins TRBV19 to TRBJ1-1, with D perhaps TRBD1 (6 bases). CDR3 sequence (DNA): TGTGCCAGTAGTATGGAGGGGGAGATGATGAACACTGAAGCTTTCTTT. It yields the protein CASSMEGEMMNTEAFF. The variable domain in full, with the rest retrieved from reference TRBV19 and TRBJ1-1, is DGGITQSPKYLFRKEGQNVTLSCEQNLNHDAMYWYRQDPGQGLRLIYYSQIVNDFQKGDIAEGYSVSREKKESFPLTVTSAQKNPTAFYLCASSMEGEMMNTEAFFGQGTRLTVV.